Below, one T cell receptor beta chain is given with its context. The sample is drawn from a study of blood T cell repertoires in COVID-19. Study summary: Whether acute or convalescent, the COVID-19 samples came from the United States, Italy and Spain. The cDNA or gDNA used as material had been derived from T cells, B-cell-depleted T cells, or PBMCs.

Trimming stripped 5 bases from V and 8 bases from J, with 9 bases between. The CDR3 has 11 residues. CDR1 and CDR2 from the germline V gene are MDHEN and SYDVKM. It was during active infection that Seattle patients were enrolled and then longitudinally followed. In the source study's methods: Amplification from reference gene primers served as the basis for estimated nucleated cell counts. TCRdb's copy holds only in-frame clones and misses some; the assay was immunoSEQ multiplex PCR. V and J calls plus clone size are reproduced from that table; the DNA served to infer D and trimming. The sample yields roughly 60,000 clones, 75% to 85% seen once.

The sequenced sample consisted of peripheral blood. This TCR was sampled from a man in his fifties or sixties with COVID-19, enrolled during active disease. V gene TRBV28 combines with J gene TRBJ1-1; no clear D. The CDR3: CASSEAVEAFF. Written as DNA, the CDR3 is TGTGCCAGCAGTGAAGCCGTCGAAGCTTTCTTT.